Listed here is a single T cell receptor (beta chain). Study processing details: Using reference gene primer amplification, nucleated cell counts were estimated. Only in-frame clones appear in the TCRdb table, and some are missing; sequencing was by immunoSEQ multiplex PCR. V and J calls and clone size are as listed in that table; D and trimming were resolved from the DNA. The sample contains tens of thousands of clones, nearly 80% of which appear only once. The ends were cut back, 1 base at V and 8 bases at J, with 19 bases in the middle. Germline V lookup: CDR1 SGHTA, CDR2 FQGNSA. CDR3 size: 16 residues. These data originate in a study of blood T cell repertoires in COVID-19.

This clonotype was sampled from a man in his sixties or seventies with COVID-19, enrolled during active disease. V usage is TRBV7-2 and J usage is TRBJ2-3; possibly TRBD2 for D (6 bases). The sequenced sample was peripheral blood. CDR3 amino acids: CASSLGGKAGPGTQYF. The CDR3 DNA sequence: TGTGCCAGCAGCTTAGGGGGCAAGGCGGGGCCCGGTACGCAGTATTTT.